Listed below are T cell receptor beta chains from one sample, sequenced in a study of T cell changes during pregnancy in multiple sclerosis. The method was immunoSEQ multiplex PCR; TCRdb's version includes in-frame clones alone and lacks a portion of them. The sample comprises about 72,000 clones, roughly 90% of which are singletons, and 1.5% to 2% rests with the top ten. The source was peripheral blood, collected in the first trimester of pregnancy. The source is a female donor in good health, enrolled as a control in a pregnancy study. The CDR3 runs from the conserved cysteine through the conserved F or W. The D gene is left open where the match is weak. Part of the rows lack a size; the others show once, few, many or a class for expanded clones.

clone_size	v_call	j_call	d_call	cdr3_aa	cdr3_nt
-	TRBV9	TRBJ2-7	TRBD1	CASSVGTGGAGSYEQYF	TGTGCCAGCAGCGTAGGGACAGGGGGCGCAGGCTCCTACGAGCAGTACTTC
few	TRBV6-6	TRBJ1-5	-	CASTDGGGSQPQHF	TGTGCCAGCACCGACGGGGGGGGCAGTCAGCCCCAGCATTTT
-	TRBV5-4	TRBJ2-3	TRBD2	CASSPTSKSSDTQYF	TGTGCCAGCAGCCCGACTAGCAAGTCATCAGATACGCAGTATTTT
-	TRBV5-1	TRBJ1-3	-	CASSREAVAGGNTIYF	TGCGCCAGCAGCCGAGAGGCGGTCGCCGGAGGAAACACCATATATTTT
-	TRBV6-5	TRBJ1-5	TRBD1	CASSSPGTGSQHF	TGTGCCAGCAGCAGTCCGGGGACAGGGAGCCAGCATTTT
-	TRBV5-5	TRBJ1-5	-	CASSLEWAINQPQHF	TGTGCCAGCAGCTTGGAATGGGCGATAAATCAGCCCCAGCATTTT
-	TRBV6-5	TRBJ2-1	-	CASSRVHRSHEQFF	TGTGCCAGCAGCCGGGTCCACAGGTCCCATGAGCAGTTCTTC
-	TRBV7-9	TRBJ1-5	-	CASSFIDGGLNQPQHF	TGTGCCAGCAGCTTCATAGACGGGGGGTTAAATCAGCCCCAGCATTTT
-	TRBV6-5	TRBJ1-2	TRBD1	CASSYSGTGGSYGYTF	TGTGCCAGCAGTTACTCTGGGACAGGGGGCTCATATGGCTACACCTTC
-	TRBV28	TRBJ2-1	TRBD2	CASSPHSGTSGSNEQFF	TGTGCCAGCAGTCCACATTCCGGGACTAGCGGGAGTAATGAGCAGTTCTTC
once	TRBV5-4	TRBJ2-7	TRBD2	CASSLGGGLSYEQYF	TGTGCCAGCAGCTTGGGGGGAGGGTTATCCTACGAGCAGTACTTC
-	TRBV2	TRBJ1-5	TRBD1	CASKGQANQPQHF	TGTGCCAGCAAGGGACAGGCAAATCAGCCCCAGCATTTT
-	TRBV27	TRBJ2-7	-	CASSLYKNSYEQYF	TGTGCCAGCAGTTTATATAAAAATTCCTACGAGCAGTACTTC
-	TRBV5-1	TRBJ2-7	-	CASSFSSAFEQYF	TGCGCCAGCAGCTTCTCCAGCGCCTTTGAGCAGTACTTC
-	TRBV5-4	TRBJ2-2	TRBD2	CASSLLGGRAPGELFF	TGTGCCAGCAGCTTGTTGGGCGGGAGGGCCCCCGGGGAGCTGTTTTTT
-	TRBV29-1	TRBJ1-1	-	CSVEPQVITKGEAFF	TGCAGCGTTGAGCCACAGGTAATCACGAAGGGTGAAGCTTTCTTT
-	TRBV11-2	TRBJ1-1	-	CASSLDLAGLTEAFF	TGTGCCAGCAGCTTAGATCTCGCAGGGCTCACTGAAGCTTTCTTT